The clone carrying this T cell receptor (beta chain) was detected a few times. This record comes from a study of T cell repertoires in cytomegalovirus infection. This CDR3 region has 16 residues. The V end lost 4 bases, the J end lost 4 bases, and 19 bases lay between the germline ends. The germline V gene has CDR1 LGHNA and CDR2 YSLEER. TCRdb reprocessed the reads via MiXCR and lists one record per CDR3 protein. The repertoire holds some 180,000 distinct CDR3 sequences, with approximately 18% as singletons. This chain links TRBV4-3 with TRBJ1-1, with D perhaps matching TRBD1 (5 bases). The TCR was taken from a human donor in good health (CMV status not recorded). Some clones in this sample may be carry-over from other donors' samples. Material for sequencing was CD8+ T cells from PBMCs. The CDR3 spells CASSPGAVESGTEAFF. CDR3 nucleotides: TGCGCCAGCAGCCCCGGGGCAGTGGAGTCGGGCACTGAAGCTTTCTTT.